This T cell receptor beta chain stems from a study of identical twins. This clonotype was counted a few times. Its specificity is not known. The CDR3 totals 15 residues. Losses at the gene ends were 0 bases for V and 2 bases for J; bases not matched to a gene: 1. Germline loops: CDR1 SGHRS, CDR2 YFSETQ. TCRdb itself ran the 5' RACE reads through MiXCR, one entry per CDR3 protein. The sample lists 1.5 million to 2 million distinct CDR3 sequences; 25% to 35% were seen once. Overall study results and limits: There were fewer insertions in abundant cord blood beta clonotypes, but memory repertoires showed no such pattern.

Sequenced input: cord blood. The sequence came from a newborn girl in good health. This rearrangement joins TRBV5-1 to TRBJ2-3; TRBD2 matches at 9 bases. CDR3 nucleotide sequence: TGCGCCAGCAGCTTGGGGACTAGCGACACAGATACGCAGTATTTT. Its translation: CASSLGTSDTDTQYF.